This entry lists 3 T cell receptor beta chains sequenced from one sample in a study of blood T cell repertoires in COVID-19. TCRdb's copy holds only in-frame clones and misses some; the assay was immunoSEQ multiplex PCR. The sample consists of about 310,000 clones, around 91% of them appearing once. The specimen sequenced was PBMCs or T cells enriched from blood (not recorded which). The source is a woman in her thirties or forties who had recovered from COVID-19.

V usage is TRBV10-2 and J usage is TRBJ2-1, with 9 bases lining up with TRBD2. From germline, CDR1 is WSHSY and CDR2 SAAADI. With 2 bases clipped from V and 11 bases from J, the junction kept 10 bases outside the gene matches. The CDR3 loop spans 15 amino acids. CDR3 sequence: CASSELAGPESQQFF. The CDR3 DNA reads TGCGCCAGCAGTGAGCTAGCGGGACCCGAATCCCAGCAGTTCTTC.

The chain combines TRBV19 with TRBJ2-3; 10 nucleotides match TRBD2. CDR3 length: 16 amino acids. The V gene's germline CDR1 is LNHDA and CDR2 SQIVND (reference sequence). V trimming: 5 bases; J trimming: 1 base; junction bases outside the gene matches: 6. In nucleotides, the CDR3 is TGTGCCAGTAGTTTTTGGGGGACTAGCGGCACAGATACGCAGTATTTT. This translates into CASSFWGTSGTDTQYF.

V is TRBV5-1 and J is TRBJ2-7, with D unclear. The germline V gene has CDR1 SGHRS and CDR2 YFSETQ. The germline V and J ends were trimmed by 0 bases and 0 bases, with 10 bases remaining between them. The CDR3 totals 15 residues. CDR3 sequence reads: CASSLAADISYEQYF. CDR3 in DNA: TGCGCCAGCAGCTTGGCGGCGGATATCTCCTACGAGCAGTACTTC.